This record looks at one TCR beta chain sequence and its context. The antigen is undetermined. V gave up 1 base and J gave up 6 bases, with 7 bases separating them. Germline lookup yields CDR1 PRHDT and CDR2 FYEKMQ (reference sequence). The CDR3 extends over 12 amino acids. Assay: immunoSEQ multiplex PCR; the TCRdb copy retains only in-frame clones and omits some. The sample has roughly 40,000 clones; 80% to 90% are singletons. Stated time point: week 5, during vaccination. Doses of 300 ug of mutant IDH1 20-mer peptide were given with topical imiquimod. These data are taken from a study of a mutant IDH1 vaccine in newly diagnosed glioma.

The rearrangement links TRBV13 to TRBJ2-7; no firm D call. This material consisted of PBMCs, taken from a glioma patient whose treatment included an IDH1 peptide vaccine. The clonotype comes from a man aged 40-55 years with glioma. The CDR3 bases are TGTGCCAGCAGCTTAGAGTATGGCGAGCAGTACTTC. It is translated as CASSLEYGEQYF.